This entry lists 16 T cell receptor beta chains sequenced from one sample in a study of blood T cell repertoires in COVID-19. Here immunoSEQ multiplex PCR was the method, and the copy in TCRdb shows in-frame clones only, minus some. The repertoire includes 140,000 or so clones, 80% to 90% of them detected once, and 30% to 45% sits in the top ten. Sequenced material: peripheral blood. These receptors came from a man over 45 who had recovered from COVID-19.

The V gene is TRBV27, the J gene TRBJ1-2; 9 bases are a match to TRBD1. V was clipped by 4 bases and J by 0 bases; unmatched bases: 3. CDR1 is MNHEY, CDR2 SMNVEV, per germline (reference sequence). The CDR3 has 15 amino acids. In DNA form, the CDR3 reads TGTGCCAGCAGTTCCGGGACAGGGACTAACTATGGCTACACCTTC. Amino acids: CASSSGTGTNYGYTF.

The V gene is TRBV27, the J gene TRBJ1-5; D unclear. The CDR3 has 13 residues. Germline CDR1 is MNHEY and CDR2 is SMNVEV (reference sequence). V lost 4 bases to trimming and J lost 6 bases, with 10 bases between them. CDR3 DNA: TGTGCCAGCAGTTCAATACGGAGTCAGCCCCAGCATTTT. It codes for CASSSIRSQPQHF.

The rearrangement joins TRBV5-1 to TRBJ2-7; TRBD1 matches 8 bases. Per the germline V gene, CDR1 is SGHRS and CDR2 is YFSETQ. The CDR3 runs to 12 residues. The V segment lost 4 bases and the J segment 7 bases; nucleotides outside the gene matches: 4. CDR3 in DNA: TGCGCCAGCAGCCCACAGGGGGTAGAGCAGTACTTC. This gives the protein CASSPQGVEQYF.

This clone was observed a single time. The rearrangement joins TRBV11-3 to TRBJ2-1; 10 bases are a match to TRBD1. This CDR3 contains 15 residues. V gave up 3 bases and J gave up 5 bases; unmatched junction bases: 4. The germline V gene has CDR1 SGHNT and CDR2 YENEEA. The DNA for the CDR3 is TGTGCCAGCAGCTTGGACAGGGGGTTACACAATGAGCAGTTCTTC. Translation: CASSLDRGLHNEQFF.

This clone was found many times. Other DNA sequences in this specimen translate into the identical CDR3. The chain recombines TRBV6-5 with TRBJ1-2; 8 bases are shared with TRBD1. The junction had 4 bases not matched to a gene; V was cut back by 2 bases and J by 5 bases. The CDR3 has 14 residues. The germline V gene has CDR1 MNHEY and CDR2 SVGAGI. CDR3 loop: CASSYGQGLYGYTF. DNA of the CDR3: TGTGCCAGCAGTTACGGACAGGGATTATATGGCTACACCTTC.

The CDR3 bases are TGTGCCAGCTCACCGAACCGTCAGGAATATGGCTACACCTTC. Its translation: CASSPNRQEYGYTF. The chain uses TRBV18 and TRBJ1-2; the D is unclear. CDR3 length: 14 amino acids. Germline values: CDR1 KGHSH, CDR2 LQKENI. Trimming pared 3 bases from V and 5 bases from J, leaving 13 bases between.

CDR3 loop: CASSLDSGGAYEQYF. Written as DNA, the CDR3 is TGTGCCAGCAGCTTAGATAGCGGGGGGGCCTACGAGCAGTACTTC. This chain links TRBV11-2 with TRBJ2-7; 11 nucleotides agree with TRBD2. CDR3 length: 15 residues. The V gene's germline CDR1 is SGHAT and CDR2 FQNNGV. The V and J ends lost 0 bases and 2 bases, in that order; junction bases with no gene match: 0. The full variable domain, its missing parts supplied by reference TRBV11-2 and TRBJ2-7, is EAGVAQSPRYKIIEKRQSVAFWCNPISGHATLYWYQQILGQGPKLLIQFQNNGVVDDSQLPKDRFSAERLKGVDSTLKIQPAKLEDSAVYLCASSLDSGGAYEQYFGPGTRLTVT.

The rearrangement links TRBV5-6 to TRBJ1-2; D perhaps matches TRBD1 (5 bases). The germline gives CDR1 SGHDT, CDR2 YYEEEE. V was trimmed by 4 bases and J by 0 bases, leaving 16 bases between them. CDR3 length: 16 amino acids. This CDR3 is CASSLHQGVTNYGYTF. Written as DNA, the CDR3 is TGTGCCAGCAGCCTGCATCAAGGGGTAACTAACTATGGCTACACCTTC.

This clone occurred a few times. The CDR3 is CASSLDSGTGFETQYF. For the CDR3, the DNA is TGTGCCAGCAGCTTGGACTCCGGGACAGGGTTCGAGACCCAGTACTTC. This chain joins TRBV7-2 and TRBJ2-5; TRBD1 matches at 9 bases. CDR1 is SGHTA and CDR2 is FQGNSA in the germline V gene. The CDR3 is made up of 16 amino acids. V lost 3 bases to trimming and J lost 5 bases; unmatched junction nucleotides: 10.

The J gene is TRBJ2-7, the V gene TRBV7-9; TRBD1 matches at 12 bases. Per germline, CDR1 SEHNR and CDR2 FQNEAQ (reference sequence). The CDR3 covers 15 residues. After removal of 2 bases from V and 7 bases from J, the junction contained 6 bases not matched to a gene. The CDR3 nucleotides are TGTGCCAGCAGCTTATCCGGGACAGGGGGCAGAGAGCAGTACTTC. It translates to CASSLSGTGGREQYF.

This clone appeared once. The J gene is TRBJ2-1, the V gene TRBV7-3; D unclear. Germline V gives CDR1 SGHTA, CDR2 FQGTGA. Trimming shortened V by 0 bases and J by 6 bases, and 9 bases separated the two germline ends. The CDR3 is 14 residues long. The CDR3 bases are TGTGCCAGCAGCTTAACTAGAGGTGCCAATGAGCAGTTCTTC. This gives the protein CASSLTRGANEQFF.

The CDR3 here is CAWSGSFSGNTIYF. The CDR3 DNA follows: TGTGCCTGGAGTGGTTCGTTCTCTGGAAACACCATATATTTT. This sequence joins TRBV30 and TRBJ1-3; D not certain. The CDR3 contains 14 residues. V lost 1 base to trimming and J lost 0 bases, with 7 bases between them. Germline CDR1 and CDR2: GTSNPN and SVGIG (reference sequence).

The chain has TRBV3-1 (or the pseudogene TRBV3-2) and TRBJ1-1, with 9 bases lining up with TRBD1. Germline loops: CDR1 LGHDT, CDR2 YNNKEL (reference sequence). V trimming: 2 bases; J trimming: 3 bases; junction bases outside the gene matches: 10. The CDR3 sequence is 17 residues long. The CDR3 coding sequence is TGTGCCAGCAGCCAAATCACAGGGGGCGCAGGGGACACTGAAGCTTTCTTT. Translated: CASSQITGGAGDTEAFF.

Worth noting for this clone: Relative to the germline gene, one junction end is altered; a read error may explain this. This chain joins TRBV14 and TRBJ1-1, with 9 bases that match TRBD1. The CDR3 length is 14 residues. In germline, CDR1 is SGHDN, CDR2 FVKESK. For the CDR3, the DNA is TGTGCCAGCAGCCAAGAGAACAGGGGGCTGATCCGCCTCTTT. It codes for CASSQENRGLIRLF.

The chain couples TRBV6-1 to TRBJ1-4; D possibly corresponds to TRBD1 (6 bases). Trimming removed 4 bases at V and 7 bases at J, with 19 bases between. Germline V gives CDR1 MNHNS, CDR2 SASEGT. The CDR3 contains 16 residues. CDR3 in DNA: TGTGCCAGCAGTGCTCTCTCCGGGACGACAGGTGAAAAACTGTTTTTT. Its translation is CASSALSGTTGEKLFF.

The V gene is TRBV7-8, the J gene TRBJ2-5; 7 bases line up with TRBD1. The CDR3 has 15 residues. CDR1 and CDR2 (germline): SGHVS, FQNEAQ. Trimming took 3 bases from V and 0 from J; bases not matched to a gene: 4. This chain's CDR3 is CASSFGDRDQETQYF. CDR3 bases: TGTGCCAGCAGCTTTGGAGACAGGGACCAAGAGACCCAGTACTTC.